Listed here are 17 T cell receptor beta chains from one sample, sequenced in a study of CD8+ T cells in alopecia areata. Sequencing relied on a cDNA template that was reverse transcribed from extracted RNA. TCRdb keeps only in-frame clones here, not all; method: immunoSEQ multiplex PCR. This table has approximately 130,000 clones, around 50% appearing once. The sequenced sample was NKG2D-low CD8+ T cells sorted from blood. These receptors originate from a human donor with alopecia areata.

The table lists this clone with a count of one. The chain recombines TRBV29-1 with TRBJ2-3; weak D call: TRBD2 (5 bases). This CDR3 is 14 amino acids long. V was shortened by 4 bases and J by 0 bases, with 11 bases between the two germline ends. Germline CDR1 is SQVTM and CDR2 is ANQGSEA. The CDR3 spells CSVGRETSTDTQYF. The CDR3, as DNA: TGCAGCGTTGGTAGGGAGACTAGCACAGATACGCAGTATTTT.

This clone has just a few counts. This sequence joins TRBV29-1 and TRBJ2-3; 7 bases align to TRBD1. Germline V gene sequence: CDR1 SQVTM, CDR2 ANQGSEA. Unmatched junction bases numbered 3, after V lost 2 bases and J lost 4 bases. CDR3 size: 13 residues. The CDR3 coding sequence is TGCAGCGTTGAACGGGACAGACCAGATACGCAGTATTTT. Translated, it gives CSVERDRPDTQYF.

The sample holds a few counts of this clone. The rearrangement uses TRBV14 and TRBJ1-1; D is uncertain. Trimming stripped 5 bases from V and 7 bases from J, with 8 bases between. Per germline, CDR1 SGHDN and CDR2 FVKESK. This CDR3 comprises 11 residues. The CDR3 spells CASSADIEAFF. In DNA, the CDR3 is TGTGCCAGCAGCGCCGACATTGAAGCTTTCTTT.

The chain has TRBV30 and TRBJ2-3; D perhaps matches TRBD1 (6 bases). Trimming removed 2 bases at V and 2 bases at J, with 11 bases between. The CDR3 runs 14 residues. Germline loops: CDR1 GTSNPN, CDR2 SVGIG (reference sequence). CDR3 DNA: TGTGCCTGGAGTTGGGGGCAGTTCACAGATACGCAGTATTTT. Translated, it gives CAWSWGQFTDTQYF.

V is TRBV15 and J is TRBJ2-1; D gene uncertain. The germline V and J ends were trimmed by 1 base and 6 bases, with 4 bases remaining between them. Per the germline V gene, CDR1 is LNHNV and CDR2 is YYDKDF (reference sequence). CDR3 length equals 12 residues. Written as DNA, the CDR3 is TGTGCCACCAGCAGAGTCTTCAATGAGCAGTTCTTC. It translates to CATSRVFNEQFF.

The gene calls are TRBV7-9 and TRBJ2-5; TRBD1 is a possible D gene (6 bases). V lost 1 base to trimming and J lost 3 bases, with 15 bases between them. Germline assignment: CDR1 SEHNR and CDR2 FQNEAQ (reference sequence). The CDR3 is 16 amino acids. The CDR3 reads CASSLEVRSGEETQYF. For the CDR3, the DNA is TGTGCCAGCAGCTTAGAAGTCAGGTCAGGGGAAGAGACCCAGTACTTC.

For this clone: Other nucleotide sequences from this sample produce the same CDR3. The chain recombines TRBV29-1 with TRBJ2-1, with D maybe TRBD1 (5 bases). V shed 6 bases and J shed 8 bases, with 11 bases lying between them. The CDR3 extends over 11 amino acids. Germline CDR1 reads SQVTM; CDR2 reads ANQGSEA. CDR3 DNA sequence: TGCAGCGTCGACAGTATTGATGAGCAGTTCTTC. This encodes CSVDSIDEQFF.

The V gene is TRBV4-1, the J gene TRBJ1-5; a weak D match, TRBD1 (5 bases). The CDR3 length is 16 residues. The germline V gene has CDR1 MGHRA and CDR2 YSYEKL. V gave up 4 bases and J gave up 4 bases, with 17 bases separating them. The CDR3 sequence is CASSLVRAGSNQPQHF. CDR3 coding DNA: TGCGCCAGCAGCCTCGTAAGGGCAGGGTCGAATCAGCCCCAGCATTTT.

The gene calls are TRBV11-2 and TRBJ2-1, with 9 bases aligning to TRBD2. The length of the CDR3 is 13 residues. V shed 5 bases, J shed 7 bases, and the junction held 3 bases outside the gene matches. The germline V gene has CDR1 SGHAT and CDR2 FQNNGV. CDR3 sequence: CASSPTSGNEQFF. For the CDR3, the DNA is TGTGCCAGCAGCCCGACTAGCGGAAATGAGCAGTTCTTC.

This clone was found a few times. V gene TRBV29-1 combines with J gene TRBJ2-5, with D maybe TRBD1 (5 bases). The CDR3 loop spans 13 amino acids. Germline V gene lookup returns CDR1 SQVTM and CDR2 ANQGSEA. Trimming left V 5 bases short and J 5 bases short, with 15 bases between. CDR3 loop: CSVLDTAGETQYF. CDR3 sequence (DNA): TGCAGCGTTCTGGACACCGCCGGGGAGACCCAGTACTTC. Based on the CDR3 plus reference TRBV29-1 and TRBJ2-5, the full variable domain is SAVISQKPSRDICQRGTSLTIQCQVDSQVTMMFWYRQQPGQSLTLIATANQGSEATYESGFVIDKFPISRPNLTFSTLTVSNMSPEDSSIYLCSVLDTAGETQYFGPGTRLLVL.

The chain is built from TRBV7-8 and TRBJ2-3; 9 positions agree with TRBD2. V lost 5 bases and J lost 2; bases outside the gene matches: 8. This CDR3 is 16 amino acids long. Germline-derived CDR1 and CDR2 are SGHVS and FQNEAQ. In DNA, the CDR3 is TGTGCCAGCAGCCATAAGCGGGAGGCCTTCACAGATACGCAGTATTTT. It specifies CASSHKREAFTDTQYF.

This chain links TRBV29-1 with TRBJ2-1; 7 positions agree with TRBD2. Germline V gene data show CDR1 as SQVTM and CDR2 as ANQGSEA. The V and J ends lost 7 bases and 3 bases, in that order; junction bases with no gene match: 9. The CDR3 runs 14 residues. CDR3 sequence: CSADGGGNYNEQFF. CDR3 DNA sequence: TGCAGCGCCGACGGGGGAGGGAACTACAATGAGCAGTTCTTC.

The chain's CDR3 is CASTTRGGYEQYF. As DNA, the CDR3 is TGTGCCAGCACCACAAGGGGAGGCTACGAGCAGTACTTC. The chain joins TRBV27 to TRBJ2-7; TRBD2 is a possible D gene (6 bases). Per the germline V gene, CDR1 is MNHEY and CDR2 is SMNVEV (reference sequence). V lost 7 bases and J lost 3, with 13 bases in between. This CDR3 has 13 amino acids.

This clone was counted a few times. The chain carries TRBV19 and TRBJ2-5; a possible D gene is TRBD2 (6 bases). V gave up 1 base and J gave up 2 bases, with 20 bases separating them. Germline assignment: CDR1 LNHDA and CDR2 SQIVND (reference sequence). This CDR3 is 18 amino acids long. The DNA for the CDR3 is TGTGCCAGTAGTATAGCTGGAGGGCGAGGGGTCCAGCAAGAGACCCAGTACTTC. Translating gives CASSIAGGRGVQQETQYF.

The V gene is TRBV11-2, the J gene TRBJ1-5; the D gene is possibly TRBD1 (5 bases). The CDR3 length is 13 residues. Looked up from germline, CDR1 is SGHAT and CDR2 is FQNNGV. Trimming took off 0 bases at V and 6 bases at J, with 6 bases between the two ends. The CDR3 nucleotides read TGTGCCAGCAGCTTAGATCAGGGTCAGCCCCAGCATTTT. It translates to CASSLDQGQPQHF.

The chain joins TRBV4-3 to TRBJ2-5; 7 bases align to TRBD2. CDR1 is LGHNA and CDR2 is YSLEER in the germline V gene. The CDR3 loop spans 15 amino acids. V was pared by 1 base and J by 5 bases, with 7 bases of the junction left unmatched. The DNA for the CDR3 is TGCGCCAGCAGCCAAGGGATTGGGGGGGAGGAGACCCAGTACTTC. Amino acid sequence: CASSQGIGGEETQYF.

This clone has just a few counts. The chain uses TRBV7-9 and TRBJ2-2; D gene uncertain. The V gene lost 5 bases and the J gene lost 5 bases, with 9 bases spanning the gap. From germline, CDR1 is SEHNR and CDR2 FQNEAQ (reference sequence). This CDR3 spans 13 amino acids. CDR3 amino acids: CASSLYRTGELFF. In DNA, the CDR3 is TGTGCCAGCAGCCTTTATCGGACCGGGGAGCTGTTTTTT.